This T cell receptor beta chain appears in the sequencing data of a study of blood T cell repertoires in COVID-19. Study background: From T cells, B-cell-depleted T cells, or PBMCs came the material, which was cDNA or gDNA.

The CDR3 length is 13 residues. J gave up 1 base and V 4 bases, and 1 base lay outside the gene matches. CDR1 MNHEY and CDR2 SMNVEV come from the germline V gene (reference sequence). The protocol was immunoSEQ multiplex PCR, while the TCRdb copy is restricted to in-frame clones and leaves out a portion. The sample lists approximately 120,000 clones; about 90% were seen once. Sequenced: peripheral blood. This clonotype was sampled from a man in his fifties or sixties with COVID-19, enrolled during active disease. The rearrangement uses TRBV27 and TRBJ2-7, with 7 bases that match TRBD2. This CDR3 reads CASSWGGSYEQYF. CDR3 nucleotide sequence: TGTGCCAGCAGTTGGGGGGGATCCTACGAGCAGTACTTC.